Listed here is a single T cell receptor beta chain. Its antigen remains unidentified. Random hexamers were used to reverse transcribe 0.5 to 1 ug of RNA. Across 54 Vbeta and 13 Jbeta, TCR beta CDR3 was amplified with immunoSEQ multiplex PCR. TCRdb re-called the immunoSEQ multiplex PCR reads with MiXCR, one entry per CDR3 protein. Among some 400,000 distinct CDR3 sequences listed, more than 70% were seen once. This sample was included in a study of CD8 T cells in Susac syndrome. TCR beta sequences were obtained from blood CD8+ and CD4+ T cells. TEMRA cells underwent FACS enrichment and CD8+ and CD4+ T cells underwent negative isolation. Trimming removed 0 bases from V and 0 bases from J, with 9 bases in between. CDR1 is MNHEY and CDR2 is SMNVEV in the germline V gene (reference sequence). The CDR3 length is 16 residues. Broader study findings: The number of individuals included in the study's TCR sequencing and HLA analysis was acknowledged as relatively small.

This sequence originates from a human donor with multiple sclerosis. Material: CD8+ T cells from PBMCs. The chain is built from TRBV27 and TRBJ1-5; D remains ambiguous. The CDR3 DNA reads as TGTGCCAGCAGTTTATCGGCCGGATATAGCAATCAGCCCCAGCATTTT. Protein: CASSLSAGYSNQPQHF.